The rows below give T cell receptor beta chains drawn from one sample of a study of T cell responses to AZD1222 COVID-19 vaccine. The repertoire was sequenced with immunoSEQ multiplex PCR; TCRdb's copy has only in-frame clones and lacks some. The sample has about 140,000 clones, about 89% seen once. Specimen: peripheral blood, collected on day 0 of AZD1222 vaccination. All receptors come from an adult in good health. Both conserved end residues are part of each CDR3. The order of the fields is clone size, J gene, V gene, D gene, CDR3 protein, CDR3 DNA. A D gene is named only where the DNA matches it firmly. Clone size, where shown, is once, few, many, or a class for clones that have expanded.

>NA|TRBJ2-3|TRBV13|NA
CASSLGSGTDTQYF
TGTGCCAGCAGCTTAGGAAGCGGAACAGATACGCAGTATTTT
>NA|TRBJ1-1|TRBV28|NA
CASSLIFGRTEAFF
TGTGCCAGCAGTTTAATTTTTGGGCGGACTGAAGCTTTCTTT
>NA|TRBJ1-6|TRBV28|NA
CASSLKSAYNSPLHF
TGTGCCAGCAGCCTTAAGAGTGCCTATAATTCACCCCTCCACTTT
>NA|TRBJ2-4|TRBV2|NA
CASSEDLNIQYF
TGTGCCAGCAGTGAAGATTTGAACATTCAGTACTTC
>NA|TRBJ1-1|TRBV11-2|NA
CASSLALNTEAFF
TGTGCCAGCAGCTTAGCGCTTAACACTGAAGCTTTCTTT
>NA|TRBJ2-7|TRBV13|NA
CASSRTGAPYEQYF
TGTGCCAGCAGCCGCACCGGGGCCCCCTACGAGCAGTACTTC
>few|TRBJ2-3|TRBV11-2|TRBD2
CASSRTSGSSTDTQYF
TGTGCCAGCAGCCGTACTAGCGGGTCTTCAACAGATACGCAGTATTTT
>NA|TRBJ2-3|TRBV27|NA
CASSLEPSFTDTQYF
TGTGCCAGCAGTTTGGAGCCTAGTTTCACAGATACGCAGTATTTT
>NA|TRBJ1-1|TRBV28|TRBD1
CASSSNRGPNTEAFF
TGTGCCAGCAGCAGTAACAGGGGCCCGAACACTGAAGCTTTCTTT
>NA|TRBJ2-6|TRBV28|TRBD1
CASSWDRASLGANVLTF
TGTGCCAGCAGTTGGGACAGGGCCTCTCTTGGGGCCAACGTCCTGACTTTC
>NA|TRBJ2-5|TRBV7-8|TRBD1
CASSQGQGRTQYF
TGTGCCAGCAGCCAAGGACAGGGTAGAACCCAGTACTTC
>NA|TRBJ2-1|TRBV4-2|TRBD2
CASSPLTGGYNEQFF
TGTGCCAGCAGCCCTCTGACGGGGGGATACAATGAGCAGTTCTTC
>NA|TRBJ2-2|TRBV7-2|NA
CASSLQDMGFTRELFF
TGTGCCAGCAGTCTCCAGGATATGGGGTTCACCCGGGAGCTGTTTTTT
>NA|TRBJ1-6|TRBV4-1|NA
CANSQVVGGINSPLHF
TGCGCCAACAGCCAAGTTGTGGGAGGAATTAATTCACCCCTCCACTTT
>NA|TRBJ1-5|TRBV19|NA
CASTSSRGNQPQHF
TGTGCCAGTACTTCCTCCCGCGGGAATCAGCCCCAGCATTTT
>NA|TRBJ1-1|TRBV5-1|NA
CASSLTRVGTEAFF
TGCGCCAGCAGCTTGACACGGGTCGGCACTGAAGCTTTCTTT
>NA|TRBJ1-2|TRBV10-3|NA
CAISESAGRTSF
TGTGCCATCAGTGAGTCGGCGGGCAGGACTAGCTTC
>NA|TRBJ1-2|TRBV6-5|NA
CASSYSPKANYGYTF
TGTGCCAGCAGTTACTCGCCCAAAGCTAACTATGGCTACACCTTC
>few|TRBJ2-1|TRBV3-1/TRBV3-2|NA
CASSPRTVSYNEQFF
TGTGCCAGCAGCCCAAGGACGGTCTCCTACAATGAGCAGTTCTTC
>NA|TRBJ2-6|TRBV7-2|NA
CASSSGFSGANVLTF
TGTGCCAGCAGCAGCGGCTTCTCTGGGGCCAACGTCCTGACTTTC
>NA|TRBJ2-7|TRBV28|TRBD1
CASGYDRGLYEQYF
TGTGCCAGCGGCTACGACAGGGGCCTCTACGAGCAGTACTTC
>NA|TRBJ2-1|TRBV14|TRBD2
CASSQDLGRYNEQFF
TGTGCCAGCAGCCAAGACCTCGGGAGGTACAATGAGCAGTTCTTC
>once|TRBJ2-1|TRBV5-5|NA
CASSTRPGVQQFF
TGTGCCAGCAGCACCCGACCTGGGGTCCAGCAGTTCTTC
>NA|TRBJ2-7|TRBV20-1|NA
CSALVAYEQYF
TGCAGTGCTCTAGTAGCCTACGAGCAGTACTTC
>NA|TRBJ1-2|TRBV5-1|TRBD1
CASSLEGRGQNGYTF
TGCGCCAGCAGCTTGGAGGGCAGGGGGCAGAATGGCTACACCTTC
>once|TRBJ2-7|TRBV4-3|TRBD1
CASASGQGTEQYF
TGCGCCAGCGCTTCGGGACAGGGGACCGAGCAGTACTTC
>NA|TRBJ1-6|TRBV6-5|TRBD1
CASSSTTGEVQPLHF
TGTGCCAGCAGTTCCACGACAGGGGAGGTTCAACCCCTCCACTTT
>NA|TRBJ1-2|TRBV7-9|TRBD1
CASSSPGQAYGYTF
TGTGCCAGCAGCTCCCCGGGACAGGCCTATGGCTACACCTTC
>NA|TRBJ1-5|TRBV15|TRBD1
CATSRRTGANQPQHF
TGTGCCACCAGCAGAAGGACAGGGGCCAATCAGCCCCAGCATTTT
>NA|TRBJ2-7|TRBV7-2|TRBD2
CASSLKGTSGGARVYEQYF
TGTGCCAGCAGCTTAAAGGGAACTAGCGGGGGGGCAAGGGTCTACGAGCAGTACTTC
>NA|TRBJ2-1|TRBV7-2|NA
CASSARGGTDKFF
TGTGCCAGCAGCGCCCGGGGCGGGACTGATAAGTTCTTC
>NA|TRBJ1-6|TRBV28|NA
CASTSRGGSYNSPLHF
TGTGCCAGCACCTCAAGGGGTGGGTCCTATAATTCACCCCTCCACTTT
>NA|TRBJ2-3|TRBV29-1|NA
CSVEDGSRSTDTQYF
TGCAGCGTTGAAGATGGATCGAGGAGCACAGATACGCAGTATTTT
>NA|TRBJ1-2|TRBV6-1|TRBD1
CASSEVYGTGAYGYTF
TGTGCCAGCAGTGAAGTCTACGGGACAGGGGCCTATGGCTACACCTTC
>few|TRBJ1-1|TRBV4-2|NA
CASSQPQGNTEAFF
TGTGCCAGCAGCCAACCACAGGGGAACACTGAAGCTTTCTTT
>NA|TRBJ2-2|TRBV3-1/TRBV3-2|NA
CASSRLLGNGELFF
TGTGCCAGCAGCCGACTTCTAGGAAACGGGGAGCTGTTTTTT
>NA|TRBJ1-5|TRBV28|NA
CASSFQGSVQPQHF
TGTGCCAGCAGTTTCCAGGGGAGCGTACAGCCCCAGCATTTT
>once|TRBJ1-3|TRBV13|NA
CASSRDRASGNTIYF
TGTGCCAGCAGTCGGGACCGAGCCTCTGGAAACACCATATATTTT
>NA|TRBJ2-7|TRBV19|NA
CASSARGRVSYEQYF
TGTGCCAGTAGTGCCCGAGGCCGGGTTTCCTACGAGCAGTACTTC
>NA|TRBJ1-2|TRBV5-6|NA
CASSIPGTPNYGYTF
TGTGCCAGCAGCATCCCCGGGACACCTAACTATGGCTACACCTTC
>NA|TRBJ1-1|TRBV5-6|NA
CASSLDGGAMTFF
TGTGCCAGCAGCCTGGATGGGGGGGCTATGACTTTCTTT
>NA|TRBJ2-7|TRBV6-2/TRBV6-3|NA
CASSLTGNYEQYF
TGTGCCAGCAGTCTGACAGGAAACTACGAGCAGTACTTC
>NA|TRBJ2-2|TRBV7-9|NA
CASSQNRGYTGELFF
TGTGCCAGCAGTCAGAATAGGGGATACACCGGGGAGCTGTTTTTT
>NA|TRBJ2-1|TRBV11-1|NA
CASSLGEGEQFF
TGTGCCAGCAGCTTAGGCGAGGGGGAGCAGTTCTTC
>NA|TRBJ2-3|TRBV7-9|TRBD1
CASSSGDRGLDTQYF
TGTGCCAGCAGCTCCGGTGACAGGGGCCTCGATACGCAGTATTTT
>NA|TRBJ2-3|TRBV7-3|TRBD2
CAEPLAENTDTQYF
TGTGCCGAACCGCTAGCGGAAAACACAGATACGCAGTATTTT
>NA|TRBJ1-2|TRBV28|NA
CASSLGGSLGGYTF
TGTGCCAGCAGTTTAGGGGGGTCTTTAGGTGGCTACACCTTC
>NA|TRBJ2-7|TRBV29-1|NA
CSVAPGGEQYF
TGCAGCGTTGCCCCAGGGGGGGAGCAGTACTTC
>once|TRBJ1-5|TRBV15|NA
CATSGRSGRHSNQPQHF
TGTGCCACCAGCGGTAGGAGCGGACGGCATAGCAATCAGCCCCAGCATTTT
>NA|TRBJ2-7|TRBV7-9|NA
CASSLWPIKVSQIYEQYF
TGTGCCAGCAGCTTATGGCCCATCAAGGTGTCCCAAATTTACGAGCAGTACTTC
>NA|TRBJ2-1|TRBV27|TRBD2
CASSHTSGSSYNEQFF
TGTGCCAGCAGTCACACTAGCGGGAGCTCCTACAATGAGCAGTTCTTC
>NA|TRBJ2-7|TRBV7-9|TRBD1
CASSETGDEQYF
TGTGCCAGCAGCGAGACAGGGGACGAGCAGTACTTC